The clone carrying this T cell receptor (beta chain) was seen more than once but under ten times. These data come from a study of blood T cell repertoires in COVID-19. In germline, CDR1 is KGHDR, CDR2 SFDVKD. Trimming removed 5 bases at V and 5 bases at J, with 15 bases between. The CDR3 covers 15 residues. Using immunoSEQ multiplex PCR, the repertoire was profiled, and TCRdb retains in-frame clones only, with some absent. The sample carries 90,000 to 110,000 clones, 65% to 90% recorded once. The sample comprised peripheral blood. The clonotype originates from a man aged 50-60 years with acute or convalescent COVID-19. The rearrangement links TRBV24-1 to TRBJ1-5, with D possibly TRBD1 on 5 matching bases. The CDR3 bases are TGTGCCACCAGTGGAAGGGGCGCAGGCCATCAGCCCCAGCATTTT. Protein: CATSGRGAGHQPQHF.